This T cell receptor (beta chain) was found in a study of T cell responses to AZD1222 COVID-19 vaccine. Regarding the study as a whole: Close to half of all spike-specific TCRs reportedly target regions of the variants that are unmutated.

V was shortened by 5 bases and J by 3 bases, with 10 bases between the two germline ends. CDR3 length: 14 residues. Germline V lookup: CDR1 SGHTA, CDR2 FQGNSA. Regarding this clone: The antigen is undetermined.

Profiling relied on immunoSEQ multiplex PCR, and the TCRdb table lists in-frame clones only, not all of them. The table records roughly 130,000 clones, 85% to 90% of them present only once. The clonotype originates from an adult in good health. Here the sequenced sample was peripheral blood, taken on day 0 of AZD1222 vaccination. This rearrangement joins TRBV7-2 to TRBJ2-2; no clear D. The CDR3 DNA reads TGTGCCAGCAGCCCCCCGACGTACACCGGGGAGCTGTTTTTT. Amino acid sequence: CASSPPTYTGELFF.